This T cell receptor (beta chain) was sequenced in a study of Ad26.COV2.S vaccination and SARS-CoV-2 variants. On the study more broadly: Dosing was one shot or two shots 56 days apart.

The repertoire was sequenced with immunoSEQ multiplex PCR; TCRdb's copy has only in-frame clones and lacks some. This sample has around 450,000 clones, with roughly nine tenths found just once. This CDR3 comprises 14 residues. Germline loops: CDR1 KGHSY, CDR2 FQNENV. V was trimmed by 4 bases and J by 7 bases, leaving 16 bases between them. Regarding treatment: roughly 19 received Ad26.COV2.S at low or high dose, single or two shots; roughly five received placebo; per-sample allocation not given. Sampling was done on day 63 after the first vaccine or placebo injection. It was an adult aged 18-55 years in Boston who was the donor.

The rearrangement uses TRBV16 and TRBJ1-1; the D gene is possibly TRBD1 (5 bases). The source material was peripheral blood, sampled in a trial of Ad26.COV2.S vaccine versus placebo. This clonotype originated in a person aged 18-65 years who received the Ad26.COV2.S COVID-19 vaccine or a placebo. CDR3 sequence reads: CASSPPTGIFEAFF. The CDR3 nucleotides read TGTGCCAGCAGCCCCCCCACAGGTATTTTTGAAGCTTTCTTT.